A selection of T cell receptor beta chains follows, all from one sample in a study of blood T cell repertoires in COVID-19. Using immunoSEQ multiplex PCR, the repertoire was profiled, and TCRdb retains in-frame clones only, with some absent. The data contain 200,000 to 250,000 clones, approximately 86% of them singletons. The source material was PBMCs or T cells enriched from blood (not recorded which). Source of these receptors: a woman in her thirties with acute COVID-19. Both conserved end residues are part of each CDR3. A D gene is named only where the DNA matches it firmly. Size is stated for part of the rows, as once, few or many counts, or as a class when the clone is expanded.

clone size: .; D gene: TRBD1; V gene: TRBV9; J gene: TRBJ2-5; CDR3 protein: CASSAGTVETQYF; CDR3 DNA: TGTGCCAGCAGCGCCGGGACAGTTGAGACCCAGTACTTC
clone size: .; D gene: TRBD1; V gene: TRBV5-1; J gene: TRBJ2-7; CDR3 protein: CASSPQGAGYEQYF; CDR3 DNA: TGCGCCAGCAGCCCCCAGGGGGCGGGGTACGAGCAGTACTTC
clone size: .; D gene: TRBD2; V gene: TRBV14; J gene: TRBJ2-3; CDR3 protein: CASSQGARREAPVDTQYF; CDR3 DNA: TGTGCCAGCAGCCAAGGGGCGCGGCGGGAGGCCCCGGTGGATACGCAGTATTTT
clone size: .; D gene: TRBD2; V gene: TRBV19; J gene: TRBJ2-5; CDR3 protein: CATTRTGEGETQYF; CDR3 DNA: TGTGCCACCACCCGGACTGGGGAGGGCGAGACCCAGTACTTC
clone size: .; D gene: .; V gene: TRBV9; J gene: TRBJ1-2; CDR3 protein: CASSALQGPSNYGYTF; CDR3 DNA: TGTGCCAGCAGCGCCTTACAGGGCCCCTCTAACTATGGCTACACCTTC
clone size: .; D gene: TRBD2; V gene: TRBV5-4; J gene: TRBJ2-7; CDR3 protein: CASSLGPGLAGSYEQYF; CDR3 DNA: TGTGCCAGCAGCTTGGGTCCGGGACTAGCGGGATCCTACGAGCAGTACTTC
clone size: .; D gene: TRBD1; V gene: TRBV5-6; J gene: TRBJ2-1; CDR3 protein: CASSLAGGQGAGEQFF; CDR3 DNA: TGTGCCAGCAGCTTGGCCGGGGGACAGGGGGCGGGTGAGCAGTTCTTC
clone size: few; D gene: TRBD1; V gene: TRBV28; J gene: TRBJ2-7; CDR3 protein: CATLGTGTSYEQYF; CDR3 DNA: TGTGCCACGCTCGGGACAGGGACGTCCTACGAGCAGTACTTC
clone size: .; D gene: .; V gene: TRBV30; J gene: TRBJ1-3; CDR3 protein: CAWSYRATGNTIYF; CDR3 DNA: TGTGCCTGGAGTTACAGGGCCACTGGAAACACCATATATTTT
clone size: .; D gene: TRBD1; V gene: TRBV6-5; J gene: TRBJ1-3; CDR3 protein: CASREGQGVGNTIYF; CDR3 DNA: TGTGCCAGCAGGGAGGGACAGGGGGTTGGAAACACCATATATTTT
clone size: .; D gene: .; V gene: TRBV10-3; J gene: TRBJ1-5; CDR3 protein: CAIRDSYSNQPQHF; CDR3 DNA: TGTGCCATCAGAGACAGCTATAGCAATCAGCCCCAGCATTTT
clone size: .; D gene: .; V gene: TRBV19; J gene: TRBJ2-7; CDR3 protein: CASSMQAFNYEQYF; CDR3 DNA: TGTGCCAGTAGTATGCAGGCGTTCAACTACGAGCAGTACTTC
clone size: .; D gene: TRBD2; V gene: TRBV5-1; J gene: TRBJ2-2; CDR3 protein: CASSLVSFAGGPRTGELFF; CDR3 DNA: TGCGCCAGCAGCTTGGTTTCTTTCGCGGGGGGGCCGCGCACCGGGGAGCTGTTTTTT
clone size: .; D gene: TRBD1; V gene: TRBV29-1; J gene: TRBJ2-7; CDR3 protein: CSVRTGLGYEQYF; CDR3 DNA: TGCAGCGTCAGGACAGGGTTAGGCTACGAGCAGTACTTC
clone size: .; D gene: .; V gene: TRBV9; J gene: TRBJ1-2; CDR3 protein: CASSVYWGAENYGYTF; CDR3 DNA: TGTGCCAGCAGCGTATACTGGGGCGCCGAAAACTATGGCTACACCTTC
clone size: .; D gene: .; V gene: TRBV12-3/TRBV12-4; J gene: TRBJ2-7; CDR3 protein: CASKTGPYEQYF; CDR3 DNA: TGTGCCAGCAAGACAGGCCCCTACGAGCAGTACTTC
clone size: .; D gene: TRBD1; V gene: TRBV7-2; J gene: TRBJ1-1; CDR3 protein: CASSLGTGSEAFF; CDR3 DNA: TGTGCCAGCAGCTTGGGGACAGGGTCTGAAGCTTTCTTT
clone size: .; D gene: .; V gene: TRBV6-5; J gene: TRBJ1-5; CDR3 protein: CASREISNQPQHF; CDR3 DNA: TGTGCCAGCAGGGAGATTAGCAATCAGCCCCAGCATTTT
clone size: .; D gene: .; V gene: TRBV19; J gene: TRBJ1-2; CDR3 protein: CASSVTGKGYGYTF; CDR3 DNA: TGTGCCAGTAGCGTGACAGGAAAAGGCTATGGCTACACCTTC
clone size: .; D gene: TRBD2; V gene: TRBV5-1; J gene: TRBJ2-7; CDR3 protein: CASSGGLAGPYEQYF; CDR3 DNA: TGCGCCAGCAGCGGTGGACTAGCGGGGCCCTACGAGCAGTACTTC
clone size: .; D gene: TRBD1; V gene: TRBV2; J gene: TRBJ1-2; CDR3 protein: CASTAPYGQGENYGYTF; CDR3 DNA: TGTGCCAGCACTGCCCCGTACGGACAGGGGGAGAACTATGGCTACACCTTC
clone size: .; D gene: .; V gene: TRBV6-6; J gene: TRBJ2-2; CDR3 protein: CASSYMGARTGELFF; CDR3 DNA: TGTGCCAGCAGTTACATGGGGGCGCGCACCGGGGAGCTGTTTTTT
clone size: .; D gene: .; V gene: TRBV7-9; J gene: TRBJ1-4; CDR3 protein: CASVNGRDEKLFF; CDR3 DNA: TGTGCCAGCGTAAATGGGCGGGACGAAAAACTGTTTTTT
clone size: .; D gene: .; V gene: TRBV6-5; J gene: TRBJ1-1; CDR3 protein: CASSYLFKAFF; CDR3 DNA: TGTGCCAGCAGTTACTTGTTTAAAGCTTTCTTT
clone size: .; D gene: .; V gene: TRBV11-2; J gene: TRBJ2-6; CDR3 protein: CASSPLPGRGGSGANVLTF; CDR3 DNA: TGTGCCAGCAGCCCTCTCCCGGGGCGGGGAGGCAGTGGGGCCAACGTCCTGACTTTC
clone size: .; D gene: TRBD2; V gene: TRBV10-3; J gene: TRBJ2-3; CDR3 protein: CAISESTGLAGTDTQYF; CDR3 DNA: TGTGCCATCAGTGAGTCGACGGGACTAGCGGGTACAGATACGCAGTATTTT
clone size: few; D gene: .; V gene: TRBV7-8; J gene: TRBJ1-1; CDR3 protein: CASSLYGRGGSTEAFF; CDR3 DNA: TGTGCCAGCAGCTTATATGGCAGGGGCGGCTCGACTGAAGCTTTCTTT
clone size: once; D gene: .; V gene: TRBV6-5; J gene: TRBJ1-4; CDR3 protein: CASSYSSTGYEKLFF; CDR3 DNA: TGTGCCAGCAGTTACTCGTCTACGGGATACGAAAAACTGTTTTTT
clone size: .; D gene: .; V gene: TRBV18; J gene: TRBJ1-2; CDR3 protein: CASSPPWTAYGYTF; CDR3 DNA: TGTGCCAGCTCACCACCGTGGACAGCCTATGGCTACACCTTC
clone size: few; D gene: TRBD1; V gene: TRBV27; J gene: TRBJ1-4; CDR3 protein: CASRNTGGGEKLFF; CDR3 DNA: TGTGCCAGCAGAAACACAGGGGGGGGTGAAAAACTGTTTTTT
clone size: .; D gene: TRBD1; V gene: TRBV3-1/TRBV3-2; J gene: TRBJ2-2; CDR3 protein: CASSQLSRRTGGADTGELFF; CDR3 DNA: TGTGCCAGCAGCCAGCTTAGTCGGAGGACAGGGGGGGCGGACACCGGGGAGCTGTTTTTT
clone size: .; D gene: .; V gene: TRBV29-1; J gene: TRBJ2-1; CDR3 protein: CSVGTRGAAYNEQFF; CDR3 DNA: TGCAGCGTTGGTACGCGGGGCGCGGCCTACAATGAGCAGTTCTTC
clone size: .; D gene: TRBD2; V gene: TRBV5-6; J gene: TRBJ2-2; CDR3 protein: CASSLALAGKTGELFF; CDR3 DNA: TGTGCCAGCAGCTTGGCGCTAGCGGGAAAGACCGGGGAGCTGTTTTTT
clone size: .; D gene: TRBD1; V gene: TRBV11-2; J gene: TRBJ1-2; CDR3 protein: CASSPGTGYGYTF; CDR3 DNA: TGTGCCAGCAGCCCCGGGACAGGGTATGGCTACACCTTC
clone size: .; D gene: TRBD1; V gene: TRBV6-5; J gene: TRBJ2-7; CDR3 protein: CASSSGTGNYEQYF; CDR3 DNA: TGTGCCAGCAGTTCCGGGACAGGAAACTACGAGCAGTACTTC
clone size: .; D gene: TRBD1; V gene: TRBV5-1; J gene: TRBJ2-7; CDR3 protein: CASSGGTGSYEQYF; CDR3 DNA: TGCGCCAGCAGCGGAGGGACAGGGTCCTACGAGCAGTACTTC
clone size: .; D gene: TRBD2; V gene: TRBV6-2/TRBV6-3; J gene: TRBJ2-3; CDR3 protein: CASTPLTSGSLNTQYF; CDR3 DNA: TGTGCCAGCACCCCCTTAACTAGCGGGAGTCTAAATACGCAGTATTTT
clone size: .; D gene: .; V gene: TRBV28; J gene: TRBJ1-1; CDR3 protein: CASSSAGGKNTEAFF; CDR3 DNA: TGTGCCAGCAGTTCGGCGGGGGGGAAGAACACTGAAGCTTTCTTT
clone size: .; D gene: TRBD2; V gene: TRBV7-3; J gene: TRBJ2-1; CDR3 protein: CASSLAGVTYNEQFF; CDR3 DNA: TGTGCCAGCAGCTTAGCGGGAGTAACGTACAATGAGCAGTTCTTC
clone size: .; D gene: .; V gene: TRBV4-1; J gene: TRBJ1-4; CDR3 protein: CASSTQTEEKLFF; CDR3 DNA: TGCGCCAGCAGCACCCAGACGGAGGAAAAACTGTTTTTT
clone size: .; D gene: .; V gene: TRBV12-2; J gene: TRBJ2-3; CDR3 protein: CASHMTISGATDTQYF; CDR3 DNA: TGTGCAAGCCACATGACAATTAGCGGTGCGACAGATACGCAGTATTTT
clone size: .; D gene: .; V gene: TRBV12-3/TRBV12-4; J gene: TRBJ2-7; CDR3 protein: CASSPDSPYEQYF; CDR3 DNA: TGTGCCAGCAGTCCCGACAGTCCCTACGAGCAGTACTTC
clone size: few; D gene: TRBD1; V gene: TRBV5-1; J gene: TRBJ1-1; CDR3 protein: CASTYRTGGRTEAFF; CDR3 DNA: TGCGCCAGCACCTATAGGACAGGGGGTCGCACTGAAGCTTTCTTT
clone size: .; D gene: .; V gene: TRBV5-1; J gene: TRBJ1-6; CDR3 protein: CASSSEVGKGSPLHF; CDR3 DNA: TGCGCCAGCAGCTCGGAAGTCGGGAAGGGTTCACCCCTCCACTTT
clone size: .; D gene: TRBD1; V gene: TRBV7-2; J gene: TRBJ2-2; CDR3 protein: CASRPGGLITGELFF; CDR3 DNA: TGTGCCAGCAGGCCAGGGGGCCTTATAACCGGGGAGCTGTTTTTT
clone size: .; D gene: TRBD2; V gene: TRBV30; J gene: TRBJ2-3; CDR3 protein: CAWVIAGATDTQYF; CDR3 DNA: TGTGCCTGGGTAATAGCGGGGGCCACAGATACGCAGTATTTT
clone size: .; D gene: TRBD1; V gene: TRBV9; J gene: TRBJ1-2; CDR3 protein: CASSVVPNPDRGGYTF; CDR3 DNA: TGTGCCAGCAGCGTAGTGCCCAATCCCGACAGGGGCGGCTACACCTTC
clone size: .; D gene: .; V gene: TRBV9; J gene: TRBJ2-1; CDR3 protein: CASSRRGGGTDNEQFF; CDR3 DNA: TGTGCCAGCAGCAGAAGGGGAGGGGGAACCGACAATGAGCAGTTCTTC
clone size: .; D gene: TRBD1; V gene: TRBV28; J gene: TRBJ2-2; CDR3 protein: CASSSTGGRELFF; CDR3 DNA: TGTGCCAGCAGCTCGACAGGGGGCAGGGAGCTGTTTTTT